Listed below are T cell receptor beta chains from one sample, sequenced in a study of Graves' ophthalmopathy and Graves' hyperthyroidism. TCRdb redid the calling of the multiplex PCR reads with MiXCR, one entry per CDR3 protein. The sample has a few hundred thousand distinct CDR3 sequences, 35% to 45% seen once; the top ten hold around 4%. The source material was peripheral blood or thyroid tissue (not recorded which). These receptors originate from an adult man with Graves' hyperthyroidism. Each CDR3 is given with its conserved first and last residue. The D gene is left open where the match is weak. Only part of the rows carry a size: once, few, many, or a class if the clone is expanded.

J gene	clone size	D gene	V gene	CDR3 protein	CDR3 DNA
TRBJ1-4	few	TRBD1	TRBV20-1	CSARLTGAPSMTNEKLFF	TGCAGTGCTAGATTAACAGGGGCCCCATCGATGACTAATGAAAAACTGTTTTTT
TRBJ2-5	many	.	TRBV20-1	CSARRRGRETQYF	TGCAGTGCTAGGAGGCGGGGCCGCGAGACCCAGTACTTC
TRBJ1-2	.	.	TRBV29-1	CSMERALKYGYTF	TGCAGCATGGAAAGGGCATTAAAGTATGGCTACACCTTC
TRBJ1-6	many	.	TRBV28	CASSRWGNSPLHF	TGTGCCAGCAGCCGTTGGGGGAATTCACCCCTCCACTTT
TRBJ1-5	.	TRBD1	TRBV20-1	CSATRDRARGGNQPQHF	TGCAGTGCTACCCGGGACAGGGCCAGGGGTGGCAATCAGCCCCAGCATTTT
TRBJ1-5	many	TRBD1	TRBV19	CATQDRWYQPQHF	TGTGCCACCCAGGACAGGTGGTATCAGCCCCAGCATTTT
TRBJ2-2	few	TRBD1	TRBV6-1	CASGQGVNTGELFF	TGTGCCTCAGGACAGGGTGTGAACACCGGGGAGCTGTTTTTT
TRBJ2-1	once	.	TRBV7-9	CASRGFAEQFF	TGTGCCAGCAGGGGCTTCGCTGAGCAGTTCTTC
TRBJ1-5	many	TRBD1	TRBV19	CASSTGTGVSNQPQHF	TGTGCCAGTAGTACCGGGACAGGGGTGAGCAATCAGCCCCAGCATTTT
TRBJ2-3	few	.	TRBV29-1	CSVGGEYRTDTQYF	TGCAGCGTTGGGGGGGAGTATAGGACAGATACGCAGTATTTT
TRBJ2-5	.	TRBD1	TRBV2	CASSAGGAGETQYF	TGTGCCAGCAGTGCAGGGGGCGCGGGAGAGACCCAGTACTTC
TRBJ1-5	many	TRBD1	TRBV6-5	CASSVYRGTSNQPQHF	TGTGCCAGCAGTGTATACAGGGGTACTAGCAATCAGCCCCAGCATTTT
TRBJ2-1	.	.	TRBV15	CATSRDRNEQFF	TGTGCCACCAGCAGAGATCGGAATGAGCAGTTCTTC
TRBJ1-5	many	TRBD1	TRBV7-9	CATGQGEQPQHF	TGTGCCACCGGACAGGGGGAGCAGCCCCAGCATTTT
TRBJ1-2	once	.	TRBV20-1	CSARSTSGHTF	TGCAGTGCTAGAAGTACTAGCGGACACACCTTC
TRBJ1-5	once	TRBD1	TRBV9	CASSPDRGEDQPQHF	TGTGCCAGCAGCCCTGACAGGGGGGAGGATCAGCCCCAGCATTTT
TRBJ1-5	.	.	TRBV20-1	CSARAGRTLGNEHF	TGCAGTGCTAGAGCTGGCAGGACGCTGGGCAATGAGCATTTT
TRBJ2-7	many	.	TRBV12-3/TRBV12-4	CASSPQGGYEQYF	TGTGCCAGCAGCCCGCAGGGCGGCTACGAGCAGTACTTC
TRBJ2-2	many	.	TRBV7-9	CASSSTGGTGELFF	TGTGCCAGCAGTAGTACAGGTGGCACCGGGGAGCTGTTTTTT
TRBJ2-5	.	.	TRBV30	CAWSVRWGKETQYF	TGTGCCTGGAGTGTAAGGTGGGGGAAAGAGACCCAGTACTTC
TRBJ1-1	.	TRBD1	TRBV20-1	CSATGQGVSEAFF	TGCAGTGCAACGGGACAGGGTGTGTCTGAAGCTTTCTTT
TRBJ2-7	.	.	TRBV7-9	CASSSEGDYEQYF	TGTGCCAGCAGCTCCGAGGGGGACTACGAGCAGTACTTC
TRBJ1-2	.	TRBD1	TRBV9	CASSQDGGTGGGYTF	TGTGCCAGCAGCCAAGATGGAGGGACAGGGGGTGGCTACACCTTC
TRBJ2-1	.	TRBD2	TRBV20-1	CSARGLAVSYNEQFF	TGCAGTGCTAGAGGACTAGCGGTCTCCTACAATGAGCAGTTCTTC
TRBJ1-1	.	TRBD1	TRBV29-1	CSQDRGAGGTEAFF	TGCAGCCAAGATCGCGGTGCAGGGGGAACTGAAGCTTTCTTT
TRBJ1-2	.	TRBD1	TRBV20-1	CSAPVGTGGENGYTF	TGCAGTGCTCCCGTTGGGACAGGGGGCGAGAATGGCTACACCTTC
TRBJ1-2	many	.	TRBV15	CATSRDRISGYTF	TGTGCCACCAGCAGAGATAGGATTTCGGGCTACACCTTC
TRBJ2-2	.	.	TRBV29-1	CSLEGELFF	TGCAGCCTTGAGGGGGAGCTGTTTTTT
TRBJ2-5	once	TRBD1	TRBV29-1	CSFRQGWETQYF	TGCAGCTTCCGACAGGGATGGGAGACCCAGTACTTC
TRBJ2-5	few	TRBD1	TRBV5-1	CASQQGQGGVLGTQYF	TGCGCCTCACAGCAAGGACAGGGGGGTGTACTTGGGACCCAGTACTTC
TRBJ2-2	many	.	TRBV24-1	CATSDLMGRGTGELFF	TGTGCCACCAGTGATTTGATGGGGCGAGGGACCGGGGAGCTGTTTTTT
TRBJ1-1	.	.	TRBV7-7	CASSLSDGEAFF	TGTGCTAGCAGCTTAAGCGATGGTGAAGCTTTCTTT
TRBJ1-2	many	.	TRBV20-1	CSAREGTRDYGYTF	TGCAGTGCTAGGGAGGGGACGAGGGACTATGGCTACACCTTC
TRBJ2-5	many	.	TRBV24-1	CATSDPPGKGETQYF	TGTGCCACCAGTGACCCCCCAGGGAAAGGGGAGACCCAGTACTTC
TRBJ2-5	few	TRBD1	TRBV10-3	CAISESPGQGRETQYF	TGTGCCATCAGTGAGTCTCCGGGACAGGGTAGAGAGACCCAGTACTTC
TRBJ1-5	many	.	TRBV20-1	CSAKTGRGHNQPQHF	TGCAGTGCGAAGACCGGAAGGGGCCACAATCAGCCCCAGCATTTT
TRBJ2-3	many	.	TRBV7-9	CASSYSDTQYF	TGTGCCAGCAGCTATAGCGATACGCAGTATTTT
TRBJ2-5	many	.	TRBV12-3/TRBV12-4	CASSPNPGLSQETQYF	TGTGCCAGCAGTCCTAACCCTGGACTCTCGCAAGAGACCCAGTACTTC
TRBJ2-7	.	TRBD1	TRBV10-3	CAATDGQGGEQYF	TGTGCCGCGACGGACGGACAGGGGGGGGAGCAGTACTTC
TRBJ1-4	few	TRBD1	TRBV6-1	CASSGLTGTGLSVTNEKLFF	TGTGCCAGCAGTGGCCTAACGGGGACAGGGCTTTCGGTAACTAATGAAAAACTGTTTTTT
TRBJ2-7	few	.	TRBV29-1	CSVRGAGIYEQYF	TGCAGCGTTAGGGGGGCAGGAATCTACGAGCAGTACTTC
TRBJ1-1	.	.	TRBV5-5	CASSLLAMSDTEAFF	TGTGCCAGCAGCTTGTTGGCAATGTCAGACACTGAAGCTTTCTTT
TRBJ2-7	.	TRBD1	TRBV5-4	CASSLTPNPGTGFEQYF	TGTGCCAGCAGCTTAACCCCTAACCCAGGGACAGGGTTCGAGCAGTACTTC
TRBJ2-2	many	TRBD2	TRBV7-8	CASSPGLAGVRTGELFF	TGTGCCAGCAGCCCAGGACTAGCGGGAGTTAGGACCGGGGAGCTGTTTTTT
TRBJ2-7	many	.	TRBV2	CASSEALRGPTYEQYF	TGTGCCAGCAGTGAAGCGCTTCGGGGGCCTACCTACGAGCAGTACTTC
TRBJ2-2	.	.	TRBV12-3/TRBV12-4	CASSLGVGPPMQGELFF	TGTGCCAGCAGTTTAGGAGTGGGCCCTCCGATGCAGGGGGAGCTGTTTTTT